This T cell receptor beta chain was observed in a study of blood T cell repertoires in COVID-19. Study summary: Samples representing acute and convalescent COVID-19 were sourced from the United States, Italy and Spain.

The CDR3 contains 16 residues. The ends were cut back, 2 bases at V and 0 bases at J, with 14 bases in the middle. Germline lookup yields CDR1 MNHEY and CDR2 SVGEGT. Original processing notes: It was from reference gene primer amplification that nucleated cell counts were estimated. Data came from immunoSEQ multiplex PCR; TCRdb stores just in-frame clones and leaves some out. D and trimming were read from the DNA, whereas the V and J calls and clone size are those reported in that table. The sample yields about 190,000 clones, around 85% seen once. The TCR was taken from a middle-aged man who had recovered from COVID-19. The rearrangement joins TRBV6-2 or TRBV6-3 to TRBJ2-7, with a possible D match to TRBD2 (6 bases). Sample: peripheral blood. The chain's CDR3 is CASSYGGTESSYEQYF. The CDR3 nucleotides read TGTGCCAGCAGTTACGGAGGGACGGAGAGCTCCTACGAGCAGTACTTC.